These 26 T cell receptor beta chains share one sample of origin, sequenced in a study of shared clonotypes between healthy human individuals. Terminally differentiated effector memory CD45RA+ cells were excluded by CCR7 positive selection of CD45RO-negative cells. Some clones are missing from TCRdb's copy, which holds only in-frame ones; the method was immunoSEQ multiplex PCR. Of more than 600,000 clones in the sample, roughly 94% were seen once. Source material: naive CD8+ T cells sorted from blood. These receptors were taken from a man younger than 40 in good health.

Note on this clone: This sample also contains other DNA sequences that code for the same CDR3. V is TRBV9 and J is TRBJ2-7, with D unresolved. V was shortened by 0 bases and J by 4 bases, with 5 bases between the two germline ends. CDR3 length equals 12 residues. Germline V gene sequence: CDR1 SGDLS, CDR2 YYNGEE. This chain's CDR3 is CASSVDGYEQYF. The DNA of the CDR3 is TGTGCCAGCAGCGTAGATGGATACGAGCAGTACTTC.

The CDR3 sequence is CASSSSPPGLVFSYEQYF. The CDR3 bases are TGTGCCAGCAGTTCCTCCCCGCCGGGACTTGTTTTTTCCTACGAGCAGTACTTC. The V call is TRBV27, the J call TRBJ2-7; possibly TRBD2 for D (6 bases). CDR3 length: 18 amino acids. Trimming took 4 bases from V and 1 from J, leaving 23 bases between them. Germline V gene lookup returns CDR1 MNHEY and CDR2 SMNVEV (reference sequence).

The chain has TRBV11-2 and TRBJ1-4, with 7 bases aligning to TRBD1. CDR1 and CDR2 from the germline V gene are SGHAT and FQNNGV. The CDR3 has 17 residues. V lost 1 base to trimming and J lost 0 bases; unmatched junction nucleotides: 5. Here the CDR3 reads CASSLGQGGTTNEKLFF. The DNA for the CDR3 is TGTGCCAGCAGCTTAGGACAGGGCGGAACAACTAATGAAAAACTGTTTTTT.

V gene TRBV7-2 combines with J gene TRBJ2-5; D perhaps matches TRBD1 (6 bases). The CDR3 has 14 amino acids. CDR1 and CDR2 from the germline V gene are SGHTA and FQGNSA. V was cut by 1 base and J by 6 bases, with 12 bases left in between. The chain's CDR3 is CASSLVTGPQTQYF. CDR3 bases: TGTGCCAGCAGCTTAGTAACAGGGCCGCAGACCCAGTACTTC.

The rearrangement uses TRBV30 and TRBJ1-2; possible D gene TRBD1, 5 bases. The CDR3 extends over 15 amino acids. Looked up from germline, CDR1 is GTSNPN and CDR2 is SVGIG (reference sequence). The V and J ends lost 3 bases and 3 bases respectively, with 17 bases between them. In DNA form, the CDR3 reads TGTGCCTGGAGCCCGTGGGGGGGAAATGACTATGGCTACACCTTC. It codes for CAWSPWGGNDYGYTF. The whole variable domain, remainder taken from reference TRBV30 and TRBJ1-2, is SQTIHQWPATLVQPVGSPLSLECTVEGTSNPNLYWYRQAAGRGLQLLFYSVGIGQISSEVPQNLSASRPQDRQFILSSKKLLLSDSGFYLCAWSPWGGNDYGYTFGSGTRLTVV.

The V call is TRBV4-3, the J call TRBJ2-1; D uncertain. The germline V gene encodes CDR1 LGHNA and CDR2 YSLEER. The CDR3 loop spans 16 amino acids. V was shortened by 0 bases and J by 2 bases, with 11 bases between the two germline ends. CDR3 in DNA: TGCGCCAGCAGCCAAGATTCCCTAGTTACCTACAATGAGCAGTTCTTC. Translation: CASSQDSLVTYNEQFF.

The chain couples TRBV5-6 to TRBJ2-7, with 7 nucleotides matching TRBD1. The CDR3 totals 15 residues. The V segment lost 3 bases and the J segment 2 bases; nucleotides outside the gene matches: 8. Germline CDR1 is SGHDT and CDR2 is YYEEEE. CDR3 nucleotides: TGTGCCAGCAGCTCCCCGGTCGGGACAGCCTACGAGCAGTACTTC. Protein: CASSSPVGTAYEQYF.

V usage is TRBV19 and J usage is TRBJ1-2; D is uncertain. CDR1 is LNHDA, CDR2 SQIVND, per germline (reference sequence). V lost 1 base and J lost 4, with 1 base in between. The CDR3 length is 11 residues. CDR3 sequence reads: CASSIGYGYTF. In DNA, the CDR3 is TGTGCCAGTAGTATAGGCTATGGCTACACCTTC.

V is TRBV5-1 and J is TRBJ2-2; 11 bases map to TRBD2. Germline CDR1 SGHRS, CDR2 YFSETQ. The CDR3 consists of 16 residues. V was pared by 7 bases and J by 4 bases, with 9 bases of the junction left unmatched. CDR3 region: CASSNSGRAPTGELFF. In DNA form, the CDR3 reads TGCGCCAGCTCTAATAGCGGGAGGGCCCCCACCGGGGAGCTGTTTTTT.

The J gene is TRBJ2-7, the V gene TRBV9, with 10 bases fitting TRBD2. Unmatched junction bases numbered 6, after V lost 1 base and J lost 5 bases. This CDR3 spans 15 amino acids. Germline loops: CDR1 SGDLS, CDR2 YYNGEE. The CDR3 DNA reads TGTGCCAGCAGCGTAAGCGGGAGGGCACAAGACGAGCAGTACTTC. It yields the protein CASSVSGRAQDEQYF.

This chain connects TRBV7-8 to TRBJ2-7; D perhaps matches TRBD2 (6 bases). Deletions cut 6 bases from V and 6 bases from J, with 21 bases between. CDR1 SGHVS and CDR2 FQNEAQ come from the germline V gene. The CDR3 sequence is 15 residues long. CDR3 in amino acids: CASSPMPLLASEQYF. CDR3 bases: TGTGCCAGCAGTCCCATGCCACTACTAGCCTCCGAGCAGTACTTC.

The chain joins TRBV13 to TRBJ2-1; D assignment may be TRBD1 or TRBD2 (6 bases each). Germline CDR1 is PRHDT and CDR2 is FYEKMQ (reference sequence). The CDR3 spans 16 residues. V was pared by 0 bases and J by 5 bases, with 14 bases between. The CDR3 DNA follows: TGTGCCAGCAGCTTAGGGCGGGGCGGGACAAACAATGAGCAGTTCTTC. Translation: CASSLGRGGTNNEQFF.

The J gene is TRBJ2-1, the V gene TRBV5-6; 8 bases map to TRBD2. The CDR3 runs to 18 residues. The germline V gene has CDR1 SGHDT and CDR2 YYEEEE. The V gene end was trimmed by 0 bases and the J gene end by 4 bases; junction bases not matched to a gene: 12. CDR3 in DNA: TGTGCCAGCAGCTTGGGGTCAAGAGCGGGAGTATGGTACAATGAGCAGTTCTTC. Encoded protein: CASSLGSRAGVWYNEQFF.

The rearrangement joins TRBV6-5 to TRBJ2-1; D is perhaps TRBD2 (6 bases). V dropped 6 bases and J dropped 7 bases, with 13 bases sitting between them. Germline CDR1 and CDR2: MNHEY and SVGAGI. This CDR3 has 13 residues. The CDR3 nucleotides read TGTGCCAGCAGCCCGAGCGCGGGGAATGAGCAGTTCTTC. As protein: CASSPSAGNEQFF.

In this sample, this clone turned up once. This chain's CDR3 is CASSSTLGKGETQYF. The CDR3 nucleotides are TGTGCCAGCTCATCAACTTTGGGGAAAGGAGAGACCCAGTACTTC. This chain links TRBV18 with TRBJ2-5; D gene ambiguous. This CDR3 is 15 amino acids long. V shed 5 bases and J shed 4 bases, with 17 bases lying between them. Germline CDR1 KGHSH, CDR2 LQKENI.

The chain carries TRBV5-1 and TRBJ2-7; D is undetermined. The CDR3 has 13 amino acids. Germline lookup yields CDR1 SGHRS and CDR2 YFSETQ. The V and J ends lost 2 bases and 2 bases respectively, with 8 bases between them. The CDR3 is CASSFGVAYEQYF. CDR3 nucleotide sequence: TGCGCCAGCAGCTTTGGGGTCGCCTACGAGCAGTACTTC.

This chain connects TRBV11-2 to TRBJ2-7; D tentatively fits TRBD1 or TRBD2 (5 bases each). Trimming left V 5 bases short and J 4 bases short, with 12 bases between. CDR1 SGHAT and CDR2 FQNNGV come from the germline V gene. This CDR3 comprises 13 residues. The CDR3 sequence: CASSGDRFYEQYF. In DNA form, the CDR3 reads TGTGCCAGCAGCGGGGACCGCTTTTACGAGCAGTACTTC.

This clone was picked up one time. The genes are TRBV5-1 and TRBJ2-7, with a tentative D call TRBD2 (6 bases). Germline CDR1 reads SGHRS; CDR2 reads YFSETQ. The CDR3 is 15 residues long. Between the trimmed V and J ends, which lost 5 bases and 0 bases, there was a span of 15 bases. CDR3 nucleotides: TGCGCCAGCAGACCGGGACTCGGCGCCTCCTACGAGCAGTACTTC. Translated, it gives CASRPGLGASYEQYF.

J is TRBJ2-3 and V is TRBV9; 8 nucleotides align to TRBD2. V shed 4 bases and J 7 bases; nucleotides not matched to a gene: 11. Germline assignment: CDR1 SGDLS and CDR2 YYNGEE. The CDR3 is 15 amino acids. CDR3 residues: CASSPPPGGHNTQYF. The CDR3 bases are TGTGCCAGCAGCCCCCCCCCGGGAGGGCACAATACGCAGTATTTT. The full variable domain, with the rest looked up from reference TRBV9 and TRBJ2-3, is DSGVTQTPKHLITATGQRVTLRCSPRSGDLSVYWYQQSLDQGLQFLIQYYNGEERAKGNILERFSAQQFPDLHSELNLSSLELGDSALYFCASSPPPGGHNTQYFGPGTRLTVL.

The chain links TRBV13 to TRBJ2-1, with 13 bases aligning to TRBD2. Trimming at V came to 5 bases and at J to 10 bases, leaving 8 bases not matched to a gene. Germline loops: CDR1 PRHDT, CDR2 FYEKMQ (reference sequence). CDR3 length equals 15 residues. The CDR3 region is CASSPGLAGVNEQFF. The CDR3 DNA reads TGTGCCAGCAGCCCCGGACTAGCGGGAGTGAACGAGCAGTTCTTC.

The rearrangement links TRBV5-1 to TRBJ2-5, with D perhaps TRBD2 (5 bases). There are 14 residues in the CDR3. The germline gives CDR1 SGHRS, CDR2 YFSETQ. V was clipped by 2 bases and J by 4 bases, with 12 bases between them. The CDR3 sequence: CASSFVSVGETQYF. DNA for the CDR3: TGCGCCAGCAGCTTTGTTAGCGTGGGAGAGACCCAGTACTTC.

Comment on this clone: Other DNA sequences within the sample encode an identical CDR3. The chain combines TRBV7-8 with TRBJ2-1, with 7 bases fitting TRBD1. Germline CDR1 is SGHVS and CDR2 is FQNEAQ. Trimming took 7 bases from V and 0 from J; bases not matched to a gene: 6. The CDR3 consists of 15 residues. CDR3 coding DNA: TGTGCCAGCACCATAGAGGGGGCCTCCTACAATGAGCAGTTCTTC. Its protein is CASTIEGASYNEQFF.

CDR3 in DNA: TGTGCCTGGAGGCATGGACAGGGGCTAGAGACCCAGTACTTC. It codes for CAWRHGQGLETQYF. The chain employs TRBV30 and TRBJ2-5; 9 bases match TRBD1. CDR1 GTSNPN and CDR2 SVGIG come from the germline V gene (reference sequence). The ends lost 3 bases at V and 4 bases at J; junction bases unmatched: 6. The CDR3 covers 14 residues.

Turning to this clone: This sample also contains other DNA sequences that code for the same CDR3. This chain links TRBV27 with TRBJ2-2, with TRBD2 identical over 7 bases. Germline CDR1 is MNHEY and CDR2 is SMNVEV (reference sequence). The CDR3 consists of 16 residues. Unmatched junction bases numbered 8, after V lost 3 bases and J lost 4 bases. The CDR3 here is CASSFVAGEGTGELFF. CDR3 in DNA: TGTGCCAGCAGTTTTGTAGCGGGTGAGGGCACCGGGGAGCTGTTTTTT.

V is TRBV2 and J is TRBJ1-5; D might be TRBD1 (6 bases). Germline V gene sequence: CDR1 SNHLY, CDR2 FYNNEI. The CDR3 is 13 residues long. V shed 6 bases and J shed 7 bases, with 13 bases lying between them. The CDR3 nucleotides are TGTGCCAGCAGGAACAGGGAAGGCCAGCCCCAGCATTTT. It encodes CASRNREGQPQHF.

This sequence joins TRBV7-9 and TRBJ1-4, with 7 bases that match TRBD1. The V gene's germline CDR1 is SEHNR and CDR2 FQNEAQ (reference sequence). This CDR3 region has 15 residues. Unmatched junction bases numbered 2, after V lost 1 base and J lost 3 bases. The CDR3 DNA is TGTGCCAGCAGCTTAGTGACAGGGTCTAATGAAAAACTGTTTTTT. It translates to CASSLVTGSNEKLFF.